Below are 14 T cell receptor beta chains sequenced from a single sample in a study of shared clonotypes between healthy human individuals. Sequenced by immunoSEQ multiplex PCR; TCRdb stores in-frame clones only, minus some. The sample yields around 2,100,000 clones, roughly 94% seen once. Naive CD8 cells comprised CD45RO-negative, CCR7-positively selected cells, excluding terminally differentiated effector memory CD45RA+ cells. The specimen sequenced was naive CD8+ T cells sorted from blood. These receptor sequences come from a man aged 18 to 30 in good health.

This chain connects TRBV6-5 to TRBJ1-3; a possible D gene is TRBD1 (6 bases). Germline loops: CDR1 MNHEY, CDR2 SVGAGI. This CDR3 is built from 15 residues. V dropped 6 bases and J dropped 2 bases, with 14 bases sitting between them. CDR3 in amino acids: CASRPGQLTGNTIYF. Written as DNA, the CDR3 is TGTGCCAGCAGACCCGGACAGTTAACTGGAAACACCATATATTTT.

This CDR3 reads CASSGDWANPYEQFF. As DNA, the CDR3 is TGTGCCAGCAGCGGGGATTGGGCTAATCCCTATGAGCAGTTCTTC. J is TRBJ2-1 and V is TRBV11-1; the D is unclear. The CDR3 runs 15 residues. The V gene's germline CDR1 is SGHAT and CDR2 FQDESV (reference sequence). With 5 bases removed from V and 8 bases from J, the gap between germline ends came to 19 bases.

This rearrangement joins TRBV21-1 to TRBJ1-1. TRBV21-1 is flagged as a pseudogene. The CDR3 runs 15 residues. The CDR3: CASSKDKGEETEAFF. As DNA, the CDR3 is TGTGCCAGCAGCAAAGACAAGGGGGAGGAAACTGAAGCTTTCTTT.

Concerning this clone itself: Within the sample, other DNA sequences also encode this same CDR3. The chain is built from TRBV27 and TRBJ1-2, with D perhaps TRBD1 (6 bases). Germline V lookup: CDR1 MNHEY, CDR2 SMNVEV (reference sequence). The CDR3 runs to 13 residues. Trimming cost V 3 bases and J 2 bases, with 7 bases left between them. CDR3: CASSFQGNYGYTF. CDR3 bases: TGTGCCAGCAGTTTTCAGGGGAACTATGGCTACACCTTC.

As to this clone: At the DNA level, this CDR3 is encoded by other sequences in the same sample as well. This chain connects TRBV7-9 to TRBJ2-3; no definite D call. Trimming left V 5 bases short and J 2 bases short, with 8 bases between. The CDR3 consists of 13 residues. Germline V gives CDR1 SEHNR, CDR2 FQNEAQ (reference sequence). The CDR3, as DNA: TGTGCCAGCAGCCATTCTTCCACAGATACGCAGTATTTT. This codes for CASSHSSTDTQYF.

This rearrangement joins TRBV29-1 to TRBJ1-1; the D gene is possibly TRBD1 (5 bases). In germline, CDR1 is SQVTM, CDR2 ANQGSEA. CDR3 length equals 15 residues. V gave up 0 bases and J gave up 3 bases, with 14 bases separating them. DNA of the CDR3: TGCAGCGTTGAAGATCTGACGGGAGGGGACACTGAAGCTTTCTTT. Encoded protein: CSVEDLTGGDTEAFF.

This clone was seen just once. The rearrangement joins TRBV2 to TRBJ2-3; 7 bases line up with TRBD1. Germline V gene sequence: CDR1 SNHLY, CDR2 FYNNEI. The CDR3 runs to 15 residues. V shed 5 bases and J 2 bases; nucleotides not matched to a gene: 7. The CDR3 region is CASSRRGQVTDTQYF. The CDR3, as DNA: TGTGCCAGCAGTAGAAGGGGGCAGGTCACAGATACGCAGTATTTT.

V usage is TRBV14 and J usage is TRBJ2-2; 7 nucleotides agree with TRBD1. The trim removed 1 base at V and 7 bases at J, leaving 6 bases unmatched. Germline lookup yields CDR1 SGHDN and CDR2 FVKESK. The CDR3 consists of 15 residues. The CDR3 loop reads CASSQVQGVIGELFF. The CDR3 coding sequence is TGTGCCAGCAGCCAAGTGCAGGGGGTGATCGGGGAGCTGTTTTTT.

This clone was seen only once. CDR3 sequence reads: CASSQEGLAGAGQYF. In nucleotides, the CDR3 is TGCGCCAGCAGCCAAGAGGGGTTAGCGGGGGCCGGGCAGTACTTC. The V and J genes are TRBV4-1 and TRBJ2-7, with TRBD2 matching 9 bases. Trimming removed 0 bases from V and 9 bases from J; junction bases left unmatched: 9. The CDR3 consists of 15 residues. Germline loops: CDR1 MGHRA, CDR2 YSYEKL.

The chain employs TRBV5-4 and TRBJ2-5; TRBD2 is a possible D gene (6 bases). Germline CDR1 is SGHNT and CDR2 is YYREEE (reference sequence). The V and J ends lost 4 bases and 4 bases respectively, with 17 bases between them. There are 15 residues in the CDR3. The DNA of the CDR3 is TGTGCCAGCAGCCCCTTGGAGGGGAGAGGAGAGACCCAGTACTTC. As protein: CASSPLEGRGETQYF. Full variable domain (outside the CDR3, taken from reference TRBV5-4 and TRBJ2-5): ETGVTQSPTHLIKTRGQQVTLRCSSQSGHNTVSWYQQALGQGPQFIFQYYREEENGRGNFPPRFSGLQFPNYSSELNVNALELDDSALYLCASSPLEGRGETQYFGPGTRLLVL.

This chain uses TRBV27 with TRBJ1-1; a possible D gene is TRBD1 (5 bases). Trimming cost V 5 bases and J 10 bases, with 20 bases left between them. Per germline, CDR1 MNHEY and CDR2 SMNVEV (reference sequence). The CDR3 runs 14 residues. The CDR3 here is CASSPLRGPVGAFF. Here the CDR3 DNA reads TGTGCCAGCAGTCCCCTGAGGGGTCCGGTCGGAGCTTTCTTT.

As to this clone: The same CDR3 arises from other DNA sequences in this sample as well. The chain carries TRBV7-9 and TRBJ2-5; possible D gene TRBD1, 5 bases. Germline CDR1 and CDR2: SEHNR and FQNEAQ (reference sequence). V was trimmed by 1 base and J by 1 base, leaving 10 bases between them. CDR3 length: 15 residues. The CDR3 region is CASSLVGQGQETQYF. In nucleotides, the CDR3 is TGTGCCAGCAGCTTAGTCGGGCAGGGCCAAGAGACCCAGTACTTC.

The rearrangement links TRBV7-9 to TRBJ2-1; 8 bases line up with TRBD2. J lost 5 bases, V lost 3 bases, and 3 bases had no gene match. Per the germline V gene, CDR1 is SEHNR and CDR2 is FQNEAQ (reference sequence). The CDR3 totals 14 residues. DNA for the CDR3: TGTGCCAGCAGCTTCCCACTAGCGGACAATGAGCAGTTCTTC. This translates into CASSFPLADNEQFF.

The chain has TRBV6-5 and TRBJ2-5; D is ambiguous. The germline gives CDR1 MNHEY, CDR2 SVGAGI. The CDR3 is 14 residues long. Trimming stripped 4 bases from V and 1 base from J, with 10 bases between. Written as DNA, the CDR3 is TGTGCCAGCAGTTTCCTCCTCACCCAAGAGACCCAGTACTTC. It encodes CASSFLLTQETQYF.